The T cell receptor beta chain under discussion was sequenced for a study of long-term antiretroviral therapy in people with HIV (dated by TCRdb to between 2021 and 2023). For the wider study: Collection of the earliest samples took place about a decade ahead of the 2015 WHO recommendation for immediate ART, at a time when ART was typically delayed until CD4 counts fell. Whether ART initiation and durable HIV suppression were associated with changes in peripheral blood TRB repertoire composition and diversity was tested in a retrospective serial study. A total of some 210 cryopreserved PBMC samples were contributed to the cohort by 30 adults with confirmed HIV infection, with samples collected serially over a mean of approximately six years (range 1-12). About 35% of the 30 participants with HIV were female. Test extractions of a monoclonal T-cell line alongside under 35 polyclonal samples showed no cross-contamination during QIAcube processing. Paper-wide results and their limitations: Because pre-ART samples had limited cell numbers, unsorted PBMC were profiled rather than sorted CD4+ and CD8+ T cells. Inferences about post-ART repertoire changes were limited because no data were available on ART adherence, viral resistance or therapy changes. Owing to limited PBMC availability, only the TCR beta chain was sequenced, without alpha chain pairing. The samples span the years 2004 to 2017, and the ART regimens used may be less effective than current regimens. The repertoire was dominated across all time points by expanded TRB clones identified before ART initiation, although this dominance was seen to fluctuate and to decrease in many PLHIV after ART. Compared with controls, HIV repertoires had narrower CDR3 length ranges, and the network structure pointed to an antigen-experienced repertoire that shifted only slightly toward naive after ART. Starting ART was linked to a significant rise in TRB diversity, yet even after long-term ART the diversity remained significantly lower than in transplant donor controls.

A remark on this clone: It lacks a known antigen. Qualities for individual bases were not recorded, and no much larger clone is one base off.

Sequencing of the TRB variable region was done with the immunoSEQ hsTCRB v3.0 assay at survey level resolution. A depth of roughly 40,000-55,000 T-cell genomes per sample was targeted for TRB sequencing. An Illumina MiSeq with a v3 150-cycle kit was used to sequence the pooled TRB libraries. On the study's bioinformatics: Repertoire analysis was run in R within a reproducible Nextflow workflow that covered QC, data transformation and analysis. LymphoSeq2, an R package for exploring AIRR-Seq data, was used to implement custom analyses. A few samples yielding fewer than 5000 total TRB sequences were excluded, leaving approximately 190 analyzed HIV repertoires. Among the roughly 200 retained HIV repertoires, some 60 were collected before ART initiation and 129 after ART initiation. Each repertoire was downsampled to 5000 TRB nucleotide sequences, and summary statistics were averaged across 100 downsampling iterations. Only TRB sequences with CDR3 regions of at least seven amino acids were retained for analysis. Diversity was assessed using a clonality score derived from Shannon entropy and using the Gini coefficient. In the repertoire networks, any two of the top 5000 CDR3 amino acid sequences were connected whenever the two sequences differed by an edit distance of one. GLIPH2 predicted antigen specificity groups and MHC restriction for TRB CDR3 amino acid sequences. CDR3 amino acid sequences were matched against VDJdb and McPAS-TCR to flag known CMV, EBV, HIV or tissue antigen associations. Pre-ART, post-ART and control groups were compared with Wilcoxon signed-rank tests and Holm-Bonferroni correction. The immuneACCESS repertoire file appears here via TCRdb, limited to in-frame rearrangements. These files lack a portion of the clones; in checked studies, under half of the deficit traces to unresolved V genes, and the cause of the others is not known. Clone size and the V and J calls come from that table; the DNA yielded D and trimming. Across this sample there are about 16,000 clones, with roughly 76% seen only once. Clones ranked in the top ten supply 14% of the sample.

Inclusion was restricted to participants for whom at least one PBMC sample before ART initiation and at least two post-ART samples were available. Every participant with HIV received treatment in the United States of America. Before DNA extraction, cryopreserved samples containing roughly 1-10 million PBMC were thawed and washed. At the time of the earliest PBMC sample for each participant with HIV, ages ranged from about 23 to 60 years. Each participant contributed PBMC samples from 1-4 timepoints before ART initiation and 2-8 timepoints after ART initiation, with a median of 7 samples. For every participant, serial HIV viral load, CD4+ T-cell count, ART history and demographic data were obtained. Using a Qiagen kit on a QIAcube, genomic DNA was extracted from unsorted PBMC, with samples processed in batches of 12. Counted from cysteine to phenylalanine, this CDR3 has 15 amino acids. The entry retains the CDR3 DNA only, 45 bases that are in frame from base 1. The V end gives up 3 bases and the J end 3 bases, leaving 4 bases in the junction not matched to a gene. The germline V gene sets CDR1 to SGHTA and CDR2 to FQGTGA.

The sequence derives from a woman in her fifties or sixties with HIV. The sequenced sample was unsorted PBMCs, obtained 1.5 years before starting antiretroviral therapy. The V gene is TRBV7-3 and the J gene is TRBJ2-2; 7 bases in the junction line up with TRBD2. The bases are TGTGCCAGCAGCTTCGCGGGGGAGTACACCGGGGAGCTGTTTTTT. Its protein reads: CASSFAGEYTGELFF.